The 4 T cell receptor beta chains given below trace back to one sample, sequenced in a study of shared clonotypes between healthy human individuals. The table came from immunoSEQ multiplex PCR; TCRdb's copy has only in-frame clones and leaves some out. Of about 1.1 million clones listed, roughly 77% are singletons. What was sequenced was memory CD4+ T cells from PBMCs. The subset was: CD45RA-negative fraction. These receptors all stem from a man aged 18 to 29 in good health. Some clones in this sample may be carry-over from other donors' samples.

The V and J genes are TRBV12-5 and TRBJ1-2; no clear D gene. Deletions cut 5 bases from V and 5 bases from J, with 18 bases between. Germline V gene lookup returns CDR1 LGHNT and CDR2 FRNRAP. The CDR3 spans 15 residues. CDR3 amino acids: CASGPTWEATYGYTF. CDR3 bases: TGTGCTAGTGGTCCTACCTGGGAGGCAACTTATGGCTACACCTTC.

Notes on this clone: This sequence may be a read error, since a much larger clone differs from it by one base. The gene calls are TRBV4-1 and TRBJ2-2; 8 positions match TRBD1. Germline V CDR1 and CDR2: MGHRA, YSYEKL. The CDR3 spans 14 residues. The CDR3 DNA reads TGCGCCAGCGGCCAACCGACAGGGGTCGGGGAGCTGTTTTTT. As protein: CASGQPTGVGELFF.

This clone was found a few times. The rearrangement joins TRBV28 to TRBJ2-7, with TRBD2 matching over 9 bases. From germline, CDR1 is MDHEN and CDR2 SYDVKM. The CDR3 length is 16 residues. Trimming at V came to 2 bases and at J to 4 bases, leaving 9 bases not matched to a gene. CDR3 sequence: CASSLGGRASFYEQYF. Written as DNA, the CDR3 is TGTGCCAGCAGTTTAGGCGGGAGGGCCTCGTTTTACGAGCAGTACTTC.

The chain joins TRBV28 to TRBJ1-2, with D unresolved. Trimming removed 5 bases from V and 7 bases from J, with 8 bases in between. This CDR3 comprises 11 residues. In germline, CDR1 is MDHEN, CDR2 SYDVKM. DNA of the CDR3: TGTGCCAGCAGTAAACAAGGTGGCTACACCTTC. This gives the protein CASSKQGGYTF.